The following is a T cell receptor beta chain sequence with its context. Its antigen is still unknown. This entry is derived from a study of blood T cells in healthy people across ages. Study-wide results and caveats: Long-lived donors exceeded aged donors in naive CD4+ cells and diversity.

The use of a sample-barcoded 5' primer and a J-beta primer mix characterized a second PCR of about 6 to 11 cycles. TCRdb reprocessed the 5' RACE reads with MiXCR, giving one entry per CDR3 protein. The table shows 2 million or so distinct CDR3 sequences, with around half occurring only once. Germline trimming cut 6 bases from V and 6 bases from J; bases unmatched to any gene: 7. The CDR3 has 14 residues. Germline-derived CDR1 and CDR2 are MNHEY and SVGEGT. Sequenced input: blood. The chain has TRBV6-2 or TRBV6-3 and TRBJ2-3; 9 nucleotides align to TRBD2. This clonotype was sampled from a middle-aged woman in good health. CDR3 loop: CASSGSGGLDTQYF. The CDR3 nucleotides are TGTGCCAGCAGCGGAAGCGGGGGGCTGGATACGCAGTATTTT.